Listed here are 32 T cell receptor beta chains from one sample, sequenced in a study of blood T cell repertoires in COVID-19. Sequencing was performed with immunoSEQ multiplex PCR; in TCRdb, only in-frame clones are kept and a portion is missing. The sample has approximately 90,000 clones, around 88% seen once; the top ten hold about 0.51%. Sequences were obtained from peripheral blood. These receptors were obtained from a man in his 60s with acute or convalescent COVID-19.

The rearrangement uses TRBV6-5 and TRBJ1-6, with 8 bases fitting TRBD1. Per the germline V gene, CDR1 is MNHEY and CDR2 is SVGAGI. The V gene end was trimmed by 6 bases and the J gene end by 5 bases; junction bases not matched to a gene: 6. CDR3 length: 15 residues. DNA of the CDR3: TGTGCCAGCAGGGTAACAGGGGGAGATAATTCACCCCTCCACTTT. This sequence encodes CASRVTGGDNSPLHF.

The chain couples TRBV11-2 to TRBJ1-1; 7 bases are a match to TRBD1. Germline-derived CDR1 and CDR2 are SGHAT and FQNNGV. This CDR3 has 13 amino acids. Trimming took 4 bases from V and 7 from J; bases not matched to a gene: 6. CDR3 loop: CASSSDRVFEAFF. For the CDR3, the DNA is TGTGCCAGCAGCTCCGACAGGGTTTTTGAAGCTTTCTTT.

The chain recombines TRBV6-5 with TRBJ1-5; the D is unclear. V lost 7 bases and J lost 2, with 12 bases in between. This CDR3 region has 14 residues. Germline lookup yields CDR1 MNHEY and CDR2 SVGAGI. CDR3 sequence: CASKAGFGNQPQHF. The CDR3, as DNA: TGTGCCAGCAAGGCGGGGTTTGGCAATCAGCCCCAGCATTTT.

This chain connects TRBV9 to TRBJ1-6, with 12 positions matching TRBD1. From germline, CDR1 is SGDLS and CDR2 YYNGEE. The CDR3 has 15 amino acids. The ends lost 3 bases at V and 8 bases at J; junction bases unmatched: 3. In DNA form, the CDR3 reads TGTGCCAGCAGCGGAGGGACAGGGGGCCATTCACCCCTCCACTTT. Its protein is CASSGGTGGHSPLHF.

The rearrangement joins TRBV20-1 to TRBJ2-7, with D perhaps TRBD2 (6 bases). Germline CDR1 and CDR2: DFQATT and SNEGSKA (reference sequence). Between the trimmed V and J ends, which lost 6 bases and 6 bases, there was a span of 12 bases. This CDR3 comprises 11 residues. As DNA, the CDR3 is TGCAGTGCGCTGGGAGGCCTCGAGCAGTACTTC. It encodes CSALGGLEQYF.

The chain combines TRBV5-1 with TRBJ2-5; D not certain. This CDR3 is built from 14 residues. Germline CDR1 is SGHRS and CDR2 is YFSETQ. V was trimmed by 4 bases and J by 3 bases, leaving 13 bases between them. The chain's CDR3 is CASSPLRVEETQYF. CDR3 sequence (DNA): TGCGCCAGCAGCCCCCTCCGCGTAGAAGAGACCCAGTACTTC.

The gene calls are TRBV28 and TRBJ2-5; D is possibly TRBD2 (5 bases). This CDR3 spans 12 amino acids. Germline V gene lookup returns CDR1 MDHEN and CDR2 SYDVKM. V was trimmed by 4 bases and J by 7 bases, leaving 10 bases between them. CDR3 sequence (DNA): TGTGCCAGCAGTTCGGGGTCGCGGACCCAGTACTTC. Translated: CASSSGSRTQYF.

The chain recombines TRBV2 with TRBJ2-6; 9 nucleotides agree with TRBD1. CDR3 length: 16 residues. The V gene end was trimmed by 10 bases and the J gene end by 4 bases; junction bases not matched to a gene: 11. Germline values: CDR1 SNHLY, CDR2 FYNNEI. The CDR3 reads CATLRDRDYGANVLTF. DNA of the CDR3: TGTGCCACCCTCCGGGACAGGGATTACGGGGCCAACGTCCTGACTTTC.

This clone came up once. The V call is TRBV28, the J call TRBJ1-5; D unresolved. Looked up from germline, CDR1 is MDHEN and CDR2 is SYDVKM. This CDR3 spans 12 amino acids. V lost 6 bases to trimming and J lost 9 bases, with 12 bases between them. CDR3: CASSLRLTPQHF. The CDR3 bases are TGTGCCAGCAGCCTGAGGCTGACGCCCCAGCATTTT. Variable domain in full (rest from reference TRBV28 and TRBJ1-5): DVKVTQSSRYLVKRTGEKVFLECVQDMDHENMFWYRQDPGLGLRLIYFSYDVKMKEKGDIPEGYSVSREKKERFSLILESASTNQTSMYLCASSLRLTPQHFGDGTRLSIL.

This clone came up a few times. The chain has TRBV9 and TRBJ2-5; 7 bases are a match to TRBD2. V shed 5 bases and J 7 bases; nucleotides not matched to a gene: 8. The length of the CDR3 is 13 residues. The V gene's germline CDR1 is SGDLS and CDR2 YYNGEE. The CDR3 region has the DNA TGTGCCAGCAGTACTGGGGGGGAGGGGACCCAGTACTTC. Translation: CASSTGGEGTQYF. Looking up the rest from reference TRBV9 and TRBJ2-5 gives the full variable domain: DSGVTQTPKHLITATGQRVTLRCSPRSGDLSVYWYQQSLDQGLQFLIQYYNGEERAKGNILERFSAQQFPDLHSELNLSSLELGDSALYFCASSTGGEGTQYFGPGTRLLVL.

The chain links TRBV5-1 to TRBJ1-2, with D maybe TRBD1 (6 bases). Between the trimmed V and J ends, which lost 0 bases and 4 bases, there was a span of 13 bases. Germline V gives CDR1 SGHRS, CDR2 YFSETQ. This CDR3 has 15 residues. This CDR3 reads CASSLVGGSTYGYTF. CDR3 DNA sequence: TGCGCCAGCAGCTTGGTAGGGGGATCGACCTATGGCTACACCTTC.

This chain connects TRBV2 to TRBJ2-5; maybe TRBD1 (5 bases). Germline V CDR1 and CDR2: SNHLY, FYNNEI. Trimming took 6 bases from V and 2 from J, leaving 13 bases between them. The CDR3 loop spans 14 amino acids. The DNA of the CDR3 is TGTGCCAGCAGGCTTCCACAGGATCAAGAGACCCAGTACTTC. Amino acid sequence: CASRLPQDQETQYF.

CDR3: CASTGQGRLLLTDTQYF. In nucleotides, the CDR3 is TGTGCCAGCACGGGACAGGGGCGTCTTTTACTCACAGATACGCAGTATTTT. The chain joins TRBV28 to TRBJ2-3; 10 positions match TRBD1. The CDR3 totals 17 residues. The V gene's germline CDR1 is MDHEN and CDR2 SYDVKM. V shed 7 bases, J shed 2 bases, and the junction held 12 bases outside the gene matches.

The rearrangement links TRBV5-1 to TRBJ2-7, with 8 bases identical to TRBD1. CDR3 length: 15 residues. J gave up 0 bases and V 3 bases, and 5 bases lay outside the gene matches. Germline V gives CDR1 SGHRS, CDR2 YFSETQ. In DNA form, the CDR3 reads TGCGCCAGCAGCTCATACAGGGGGAACTCCTACGAGCAGTACTTC. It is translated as CASSSYRGNSYEQYF.

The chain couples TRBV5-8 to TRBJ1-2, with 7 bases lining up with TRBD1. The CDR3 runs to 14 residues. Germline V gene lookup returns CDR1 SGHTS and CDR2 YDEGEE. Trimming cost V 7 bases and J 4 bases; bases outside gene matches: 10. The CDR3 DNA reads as TGTGCCAGCGGGGATTACAGGGGTTCCTATGGCTACACCTTC. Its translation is CASGDYRGSYGYTF.

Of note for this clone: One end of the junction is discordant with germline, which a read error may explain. In nucleotides, the CDR3 is TGTGCCAGCAGCCTCTGGACAGGGGATACGAAAATCTTC. Translating gives CASSLWTGDTKIF. V gene TRBV5-6 combines with J gene TRBJ2-1; 9 nucleotides align to TRBD1. From germline, CDR1 is SGHDT and CDR2 YYEEEE. This CDR3 comprises 13 residues.

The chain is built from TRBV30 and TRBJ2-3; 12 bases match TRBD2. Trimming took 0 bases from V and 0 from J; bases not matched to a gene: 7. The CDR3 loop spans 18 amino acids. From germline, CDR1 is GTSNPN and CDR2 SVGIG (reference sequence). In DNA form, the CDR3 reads TGTGCCTGGAGTGTACAGAGTCTAGCGGGGGGGAGCACAGATACGCAGTATTTT. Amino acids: CAWSVQSLAGGSTDTQYF.

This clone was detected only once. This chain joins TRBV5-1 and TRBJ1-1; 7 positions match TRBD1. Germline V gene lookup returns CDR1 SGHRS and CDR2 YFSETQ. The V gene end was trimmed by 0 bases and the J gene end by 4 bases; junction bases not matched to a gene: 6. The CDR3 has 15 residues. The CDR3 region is CASSLETGLATEAFF. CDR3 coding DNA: TGCGCCAGCAGCTTGGAGACAGGGCTTGCCACTGAAGCTTTCTTT.

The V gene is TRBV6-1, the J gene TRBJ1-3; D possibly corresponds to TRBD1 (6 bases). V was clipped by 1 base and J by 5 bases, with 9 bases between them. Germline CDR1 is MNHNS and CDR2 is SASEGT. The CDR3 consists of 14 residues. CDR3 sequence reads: CASSEGTERNTIYF. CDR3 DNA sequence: TGTGCCAGCAGTGAAGGGACAGAGAGAAACACCATATATTTT.

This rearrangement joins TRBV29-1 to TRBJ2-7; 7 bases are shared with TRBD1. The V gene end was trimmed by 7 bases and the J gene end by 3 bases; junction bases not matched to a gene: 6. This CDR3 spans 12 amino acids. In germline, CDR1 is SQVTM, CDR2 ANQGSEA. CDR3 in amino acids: CSARDSYYEQYF. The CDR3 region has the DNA TGCAGCGCCCGGGACAGCTACTACGAGCAGTACTTC.

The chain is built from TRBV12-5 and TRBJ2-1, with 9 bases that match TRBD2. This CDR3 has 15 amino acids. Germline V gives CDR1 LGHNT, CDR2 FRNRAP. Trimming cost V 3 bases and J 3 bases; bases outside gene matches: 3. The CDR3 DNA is TGTGCTAGTGGTTTTAGCGGGAGTTACTACAATGAGCAGTTCTTC. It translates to CASGFSGSYYNEQFF.

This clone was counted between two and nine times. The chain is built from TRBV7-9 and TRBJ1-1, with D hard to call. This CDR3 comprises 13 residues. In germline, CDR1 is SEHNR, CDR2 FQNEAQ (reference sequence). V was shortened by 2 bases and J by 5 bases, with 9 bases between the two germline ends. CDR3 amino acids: CASSLSVATEAFF. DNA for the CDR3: TGTGCCAGCAGCTTATCAGTGGCAACTGAAGCTTTCTTT.

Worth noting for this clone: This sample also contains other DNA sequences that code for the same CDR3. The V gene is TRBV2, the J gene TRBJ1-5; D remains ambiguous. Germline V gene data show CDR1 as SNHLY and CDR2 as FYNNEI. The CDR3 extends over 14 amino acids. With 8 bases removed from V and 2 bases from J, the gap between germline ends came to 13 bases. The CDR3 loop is CASSPGGGNQPQHF. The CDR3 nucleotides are TGTGCCAGCTCCCCAGGTGGTGGCAATCAGCCCCAGCATTTT.

The CDR3 region has the DNA TGTGCCAGCAGTTTAGGAGGTAGCGCCGAGCAGTACTTC. It codes for CASSLGGSAEQYF. V is TRBV6-5 and J is TRBJ2-7; D possibly corresponds to TRBD2 (5 bases). In germline, CDR1 is MNHEY, CDR2 SVGAGI. This CDR3 is built from 13 residues. The V gene lost 4 bases and the J gene lost 6 bases, with 13 bases spanning the gap.

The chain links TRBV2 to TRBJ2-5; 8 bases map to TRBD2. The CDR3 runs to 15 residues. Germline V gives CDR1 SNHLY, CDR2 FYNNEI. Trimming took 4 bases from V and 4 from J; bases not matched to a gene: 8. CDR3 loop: CASSGVAGMRETQYF. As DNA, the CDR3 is TGTGCCAGCAGTGGGGTAGCGGGGATGAGAGAGACCCAGTACTTC.

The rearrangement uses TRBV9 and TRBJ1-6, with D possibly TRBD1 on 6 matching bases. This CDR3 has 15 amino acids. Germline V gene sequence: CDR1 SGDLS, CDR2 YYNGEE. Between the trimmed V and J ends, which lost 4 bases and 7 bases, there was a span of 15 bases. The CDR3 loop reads CASSTRQDRNSPLHF. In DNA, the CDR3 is TGTGCCAGCAGCACCCGACAGGATCGGAATTCACCCCTCCACTTT.

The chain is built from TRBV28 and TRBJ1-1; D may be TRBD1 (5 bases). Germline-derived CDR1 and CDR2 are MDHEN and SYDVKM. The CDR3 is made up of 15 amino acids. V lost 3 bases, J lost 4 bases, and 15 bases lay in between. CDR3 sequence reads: CASSFSGVDRTEAFF. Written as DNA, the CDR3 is TGTGCCAGCAGTTTTTCGGGGGTTGATCGCACTGAAGCTTTCTTT. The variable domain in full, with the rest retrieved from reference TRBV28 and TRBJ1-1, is DVKVTQSSRYLVKRTGEKVFLECVQDMDHENMFWYRQDPGLGLRLIYFSYDVKMKEKGDIPEGYSVSREKKERFSLILESASTNQTSMYLCASSFSGVDRTEAFFGQGTRLTVV.

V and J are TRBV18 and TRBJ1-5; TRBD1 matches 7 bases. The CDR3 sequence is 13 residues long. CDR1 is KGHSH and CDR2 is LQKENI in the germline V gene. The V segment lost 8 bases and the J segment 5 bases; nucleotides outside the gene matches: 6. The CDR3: CASTGQADQPQHF. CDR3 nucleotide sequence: TGTGCCAGCACCGGACAGGCGGATCAGCCCCAGCATTTT.

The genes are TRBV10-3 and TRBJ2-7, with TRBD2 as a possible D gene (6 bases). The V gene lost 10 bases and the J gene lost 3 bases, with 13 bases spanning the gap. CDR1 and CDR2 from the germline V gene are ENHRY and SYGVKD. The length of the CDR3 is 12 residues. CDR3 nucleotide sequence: TGTGCCAGCACCGGGACTCGCTACGAGCAGTACTTC. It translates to CASTGTRYEQYF.

CDR3 sequence: CASSSDRKNEQFF. The CDR3 DNA reads TGTGCCAGCAGTTCCGACAGAAAGAATGAGCAGTTCTTC. The chain uses TRBV6-5 and TRBJ2-1; perhaps TRBD1 as D (5 bases). Trimming pared 4 bases from V and 7 bases from J, leaving 11 bases between. This CDR3 spans 13 amino acids. Per the germline V gene, CDR1 is MNHEY and CDR2 is SVGAGI.

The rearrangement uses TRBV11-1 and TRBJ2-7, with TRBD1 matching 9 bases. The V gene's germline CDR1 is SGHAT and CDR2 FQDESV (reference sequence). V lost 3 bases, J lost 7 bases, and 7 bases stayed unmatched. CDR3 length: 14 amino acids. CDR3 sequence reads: CASSFGTGPREQYF. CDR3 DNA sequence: TGTGCCAGCAGCTTTGGGACAGGGCCGAGGGAGCAGTACTTC.

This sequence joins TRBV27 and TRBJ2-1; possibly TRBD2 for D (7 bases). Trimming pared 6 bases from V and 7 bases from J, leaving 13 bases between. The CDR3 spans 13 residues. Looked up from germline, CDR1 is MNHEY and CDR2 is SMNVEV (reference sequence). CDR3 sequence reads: CASSPGGPNEQFF. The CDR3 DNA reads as TGTGCCAGCAGCCCCGGGGGGCCAAATGAGCAGTTCTTC.